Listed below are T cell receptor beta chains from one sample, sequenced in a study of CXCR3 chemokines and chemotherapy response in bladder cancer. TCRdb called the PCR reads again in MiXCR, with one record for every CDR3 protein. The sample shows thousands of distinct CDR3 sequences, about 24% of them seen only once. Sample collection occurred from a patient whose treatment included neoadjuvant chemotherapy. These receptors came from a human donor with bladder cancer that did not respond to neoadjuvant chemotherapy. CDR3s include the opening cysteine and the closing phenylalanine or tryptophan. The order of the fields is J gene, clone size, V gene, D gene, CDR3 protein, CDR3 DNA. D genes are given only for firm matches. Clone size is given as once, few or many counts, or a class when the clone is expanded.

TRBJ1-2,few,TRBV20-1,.,CSARIGQTNGYTF,TGCAGTGCTAGGATAGGACAGACGAATGGCTACACCTTC
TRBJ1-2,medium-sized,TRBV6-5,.,CASSYLQGHGYTF,TGTGCCAGCAGTTACCTACAGGGCCATGGCTACACCTTC